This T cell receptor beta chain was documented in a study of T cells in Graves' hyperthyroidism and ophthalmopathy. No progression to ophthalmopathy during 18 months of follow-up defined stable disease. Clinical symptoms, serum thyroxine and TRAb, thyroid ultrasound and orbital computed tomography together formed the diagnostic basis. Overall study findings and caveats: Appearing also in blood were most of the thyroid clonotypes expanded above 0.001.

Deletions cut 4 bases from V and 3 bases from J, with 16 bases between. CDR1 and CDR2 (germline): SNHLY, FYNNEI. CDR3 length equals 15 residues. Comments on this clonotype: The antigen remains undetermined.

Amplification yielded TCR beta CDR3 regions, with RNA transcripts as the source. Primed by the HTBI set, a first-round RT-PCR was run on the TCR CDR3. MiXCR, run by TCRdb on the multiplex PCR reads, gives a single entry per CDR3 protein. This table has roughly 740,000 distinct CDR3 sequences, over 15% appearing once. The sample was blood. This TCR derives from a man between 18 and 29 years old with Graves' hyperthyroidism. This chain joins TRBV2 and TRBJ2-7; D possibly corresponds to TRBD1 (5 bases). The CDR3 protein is CASSARTGHHYEQYF. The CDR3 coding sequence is TGTGCCAGCAGTGCCCGTACCGGACACCACTACGAGCAGTACTTC.